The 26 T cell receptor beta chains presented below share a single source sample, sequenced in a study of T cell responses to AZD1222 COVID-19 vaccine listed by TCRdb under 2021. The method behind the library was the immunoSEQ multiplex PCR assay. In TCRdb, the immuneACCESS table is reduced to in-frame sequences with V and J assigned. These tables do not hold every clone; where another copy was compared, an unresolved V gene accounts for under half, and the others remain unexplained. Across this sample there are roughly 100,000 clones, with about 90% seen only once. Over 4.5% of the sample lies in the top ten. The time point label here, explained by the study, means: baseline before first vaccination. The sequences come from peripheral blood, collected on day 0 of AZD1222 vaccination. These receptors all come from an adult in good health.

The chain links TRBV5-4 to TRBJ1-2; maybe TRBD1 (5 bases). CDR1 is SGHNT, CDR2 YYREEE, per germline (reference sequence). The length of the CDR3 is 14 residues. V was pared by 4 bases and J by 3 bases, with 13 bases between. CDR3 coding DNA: TGTGCCAGCAGCGGGGCTACACCATACTATGGCTACACCTTC. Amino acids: CASSGATPYYGYTF.

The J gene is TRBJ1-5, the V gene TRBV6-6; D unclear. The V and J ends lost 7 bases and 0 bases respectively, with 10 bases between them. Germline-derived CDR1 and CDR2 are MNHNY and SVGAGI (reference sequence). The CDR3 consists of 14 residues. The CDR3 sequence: CASTGTSSNQPQHF. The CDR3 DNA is TGTGCCAGCACCGGTACCTCTAGCAATCAGCCCCAGCATTTT.

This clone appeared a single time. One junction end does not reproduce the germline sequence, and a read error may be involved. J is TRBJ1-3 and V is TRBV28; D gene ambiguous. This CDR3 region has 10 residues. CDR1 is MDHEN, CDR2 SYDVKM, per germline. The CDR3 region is CASSARRVFF. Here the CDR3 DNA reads TGTGCCAGCAGTGCTCGCCGGGTCTTTTTT.

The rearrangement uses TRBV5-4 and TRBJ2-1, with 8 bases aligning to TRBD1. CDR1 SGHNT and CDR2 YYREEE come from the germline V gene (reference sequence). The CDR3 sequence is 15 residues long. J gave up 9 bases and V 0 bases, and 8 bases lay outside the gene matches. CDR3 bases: TGTGCCAGCAGCTTGGCCTCGGACAGGGCCTCTGAGCAGTTCTTC. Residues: CASSLASDRASEQFF.

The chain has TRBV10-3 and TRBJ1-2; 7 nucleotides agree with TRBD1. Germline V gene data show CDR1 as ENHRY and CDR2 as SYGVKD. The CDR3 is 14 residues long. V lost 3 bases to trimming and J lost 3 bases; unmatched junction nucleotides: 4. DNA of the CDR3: TGTGCCATCAGTGACAACAGGGGAGACTATGGCTACACCTTC. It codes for CAISDNRGDYGYTF.

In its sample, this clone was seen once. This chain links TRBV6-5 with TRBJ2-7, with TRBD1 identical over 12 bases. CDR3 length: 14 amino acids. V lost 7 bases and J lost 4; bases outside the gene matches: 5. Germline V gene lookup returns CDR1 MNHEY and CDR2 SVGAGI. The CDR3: CASTKGQGAYEQYF. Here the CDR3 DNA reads TGTGCCAGCACCAAGGGACAGGGGGCTTACGAGCAGTACTTC.

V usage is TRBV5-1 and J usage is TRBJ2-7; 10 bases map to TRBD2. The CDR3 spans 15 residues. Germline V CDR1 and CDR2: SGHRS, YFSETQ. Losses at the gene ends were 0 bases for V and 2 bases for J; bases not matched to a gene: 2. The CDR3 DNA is TGCGCCAGCAGCTTGGCTCTAGCGGGAGCCTACGAGCAGTACTTC. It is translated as CASSLALAGAYEQYF.

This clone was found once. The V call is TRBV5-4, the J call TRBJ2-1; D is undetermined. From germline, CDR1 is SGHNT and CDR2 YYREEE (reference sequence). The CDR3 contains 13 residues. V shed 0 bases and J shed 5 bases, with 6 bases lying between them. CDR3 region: CASSLVTDNEQFF. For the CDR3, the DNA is TGTGCCAGCAGCTTGGTAACGGACAATGAGCAGTTCTTC. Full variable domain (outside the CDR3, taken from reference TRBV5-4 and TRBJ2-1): ETGVTQSPTHLIKTRGQQVTLRCSSQSGHNTVSWYQQALGQGPQFIFQYYREEENGRGNFPPRFSGLQFPNYSSELNVNALELDDSALYLCASSLVTDNEQFFGPGTRLTVL.

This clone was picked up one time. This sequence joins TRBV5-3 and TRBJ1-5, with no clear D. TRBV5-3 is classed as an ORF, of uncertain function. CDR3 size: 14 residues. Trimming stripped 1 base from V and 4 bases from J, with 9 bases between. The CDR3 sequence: CARSLKQFNQPQHF. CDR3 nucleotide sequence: TGTGCCAGAAGCTTGAAACAGTTTAATCAGCCCCAGCATTTT.

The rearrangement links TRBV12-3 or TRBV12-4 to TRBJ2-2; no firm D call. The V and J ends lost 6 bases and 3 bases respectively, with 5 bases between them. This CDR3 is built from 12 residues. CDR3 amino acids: CASSRDTGELFF. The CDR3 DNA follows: TGTGCCAGCAGCCGAGACACCGGGGAGCTGTTTTTT.

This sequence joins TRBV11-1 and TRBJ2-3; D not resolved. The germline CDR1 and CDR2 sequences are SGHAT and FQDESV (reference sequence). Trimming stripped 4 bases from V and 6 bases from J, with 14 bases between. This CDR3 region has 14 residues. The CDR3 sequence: CASSSLDQGDTQYF. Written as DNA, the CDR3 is TGTGCCAGCAGCTCCCTGGACCAAGGGGATACGCAGTATTTT.

The CDR3 spells CASSLSSGGRPNSPLHF. DNA for the CDR3: TGTGCCAGCAGTTTATCGAGCGGTGGACGGCCTAATTCACCCCTCCACTTT. The rearrangement links TRBV27 to TRBJ1-6; the D is unclear. V lost 0 bases, J lost 6 bases, and 15 bases lay in between. Germline values: CDR1 MNHEY, CDR2 SMNVEV (reference sequence). The CDR3 has 17 residues.

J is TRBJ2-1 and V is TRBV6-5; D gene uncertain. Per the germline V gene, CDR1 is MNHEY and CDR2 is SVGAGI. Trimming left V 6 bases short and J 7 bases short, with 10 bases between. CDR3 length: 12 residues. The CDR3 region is CASSSPSNEQFF. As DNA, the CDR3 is TGTGCCAGCAGCTCACCCTCTAATGAGCAGTTCTTC.

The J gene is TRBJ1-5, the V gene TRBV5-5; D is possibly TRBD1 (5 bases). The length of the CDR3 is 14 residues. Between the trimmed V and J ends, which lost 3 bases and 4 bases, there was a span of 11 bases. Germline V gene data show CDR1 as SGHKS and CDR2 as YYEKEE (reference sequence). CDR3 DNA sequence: TGTGCCAGCAGCTGGGGACTGGGGAATCAGCCCCAGCATTTT. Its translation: CASSWGLGNQPQHF.

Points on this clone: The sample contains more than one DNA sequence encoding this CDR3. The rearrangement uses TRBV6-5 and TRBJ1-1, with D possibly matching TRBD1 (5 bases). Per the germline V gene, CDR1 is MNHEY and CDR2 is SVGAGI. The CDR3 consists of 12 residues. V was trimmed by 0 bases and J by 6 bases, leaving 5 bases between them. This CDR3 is CASSYSGAEAFF. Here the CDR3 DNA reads TGTGCCAGCAGTTACTCGGGGGCTGAAGCTTTCTTT.

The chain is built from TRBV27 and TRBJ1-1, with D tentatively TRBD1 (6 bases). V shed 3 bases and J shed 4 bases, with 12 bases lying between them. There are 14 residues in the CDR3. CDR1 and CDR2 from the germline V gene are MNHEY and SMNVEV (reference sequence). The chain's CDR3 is CASSFRRGSTEAFF. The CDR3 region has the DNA TGTGCCAGCAGTTTTAGGAGGGGGAGCACTGAAGCTTTCTTT.

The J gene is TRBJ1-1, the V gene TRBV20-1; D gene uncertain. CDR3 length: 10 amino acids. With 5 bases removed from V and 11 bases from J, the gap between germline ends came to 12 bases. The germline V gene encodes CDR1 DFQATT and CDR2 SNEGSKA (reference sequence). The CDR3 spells CSAASREAFF. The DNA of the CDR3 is TGCAGTGCTGCGTCCCGGGAGGCTTTCTTT.

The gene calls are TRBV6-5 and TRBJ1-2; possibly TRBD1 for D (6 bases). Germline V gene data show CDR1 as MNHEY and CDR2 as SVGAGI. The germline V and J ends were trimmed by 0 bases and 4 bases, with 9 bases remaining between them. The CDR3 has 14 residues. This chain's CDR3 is CASSYSGGIYGYTF. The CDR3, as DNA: TGTGCCAGCAGTTACTCGGGGGGCATCTATGGCTACACCTTC.

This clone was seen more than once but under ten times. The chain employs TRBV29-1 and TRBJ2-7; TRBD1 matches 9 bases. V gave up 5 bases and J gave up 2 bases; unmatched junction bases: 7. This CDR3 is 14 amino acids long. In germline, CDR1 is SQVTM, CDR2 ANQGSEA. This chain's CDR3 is CSVSDRGSAYEQYF. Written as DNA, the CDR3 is TGCAGCGTTTCCGACAGGGGGTCCGCCTACGAGCAGTACTTC.

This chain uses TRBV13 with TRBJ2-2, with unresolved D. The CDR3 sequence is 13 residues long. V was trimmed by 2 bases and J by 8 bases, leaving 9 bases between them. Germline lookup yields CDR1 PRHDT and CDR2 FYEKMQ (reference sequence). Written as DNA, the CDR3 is TGTGCCAGCAGCTTACCCGAGCCGGGGGAGCTGTTTTTT. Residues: CASSLPEPGELFF.

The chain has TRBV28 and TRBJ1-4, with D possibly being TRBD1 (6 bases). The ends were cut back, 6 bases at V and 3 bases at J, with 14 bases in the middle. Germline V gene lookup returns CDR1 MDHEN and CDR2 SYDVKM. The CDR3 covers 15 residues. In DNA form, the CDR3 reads TGTGCCAGCAGCCCTATCAGGGGATCTAATGAAAAACTGTTTTTT. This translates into CASSPIRGSNEKLFF.

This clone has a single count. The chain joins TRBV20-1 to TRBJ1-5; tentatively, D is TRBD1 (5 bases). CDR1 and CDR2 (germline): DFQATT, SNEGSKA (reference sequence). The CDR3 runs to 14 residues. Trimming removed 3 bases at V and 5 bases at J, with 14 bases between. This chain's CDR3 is CSASHGRADQPQHF. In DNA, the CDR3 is TGCAGTGCTAGTCACGGCAGGGCGGATCAGCCCCAGCATTTT.

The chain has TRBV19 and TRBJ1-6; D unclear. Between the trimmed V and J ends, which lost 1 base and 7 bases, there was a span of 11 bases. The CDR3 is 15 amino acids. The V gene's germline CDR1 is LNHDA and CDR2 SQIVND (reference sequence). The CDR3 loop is CASSIGVFRNSPLHF. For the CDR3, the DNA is TGTGCCAGTAGTATAGGTGTCTTTCGGAATTCACCCCTCCACTTT.

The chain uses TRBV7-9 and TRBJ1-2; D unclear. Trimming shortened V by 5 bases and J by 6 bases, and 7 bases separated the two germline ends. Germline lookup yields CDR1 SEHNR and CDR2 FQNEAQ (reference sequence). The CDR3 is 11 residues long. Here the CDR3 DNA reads TGTGCCAGCAGCGCCTTCGATGGCTACACCTTC. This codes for CASSAFDGYTF.

CDR3 sequence: CASSQGMGGGAYEQYF. In nucleotides, the CDR3 is TGTGCCAGCAGCCAAGGAATGGGCGGCGGGGCCTACGAGCAGTACTTC. The gene calls are TRBV3-1 (or the pseudogene TRBV3-2) and TRBJ2-7, with D possibly matching TRBD2 (6 bases). The CDR3 loop spans 16 amino acids. The V end lost 1 base, the J end lost 2 bases, and 15 bases lay between the germline ends. The germline V gene encodes CDR1 LGHDT and CDR2 YNNKEL (reference sequence).

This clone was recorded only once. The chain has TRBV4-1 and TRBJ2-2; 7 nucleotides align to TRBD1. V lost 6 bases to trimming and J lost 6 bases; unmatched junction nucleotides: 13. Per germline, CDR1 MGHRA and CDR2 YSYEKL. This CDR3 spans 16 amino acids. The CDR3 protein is CASRLQQGSVSGELFF. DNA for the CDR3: TGCGCCAGCAGATTACAACAGGGGTCTGTTTCCGGGGAGCTGTTTTTT.